The 13 T cell receptor beta chains listed next were all sequenced from one sample in a study of T cell responses to AZD1222 COVID-19 vaccine. This table comes from immunoSEQ multiplex PCR, and its TCRdb copy is limited to in-frame clones, with some not included. Of 100,000 to 150,000 clones in the sample, 80% to 90% were seen once. The sequencing used peripheral blood, collected on day 0 of AZD1222 vaccination. These receptor sequences come from an adult in good health.

The gene calls are TRBV7-2 and TRBJ1-2, with TRBD1 matching 10 bases. CDR3 length: 14 amino acids. The V and J ends lost 5 bases and 7 bases, in that order; junction bases with no gene match: 7. The V gene's germline CDR1 is SGHTA and CDR2 FQGNSA. The CDR3 DNA follows: TGTGCCAGCAGCCTAAGTGGGACAGGGGTTGGCTACACCTTC. It is translated as CASSLSGTGVGYTF.

This chain links TRBV12-3 or TRBV12-4 with TRBJ1-5; tentative D call: TRBD1 (6 bases). Trimming removed 6 bases at V and 7 bases at J, with 10 bases between. This CDR3 has 12 residues. The chain's CDR3 is CASRQGQQPQHF. CDR3 bases: TGTGCCAGCAGACAGGGCCAACAGCCCCAGCATTTT.

The CDR3 coding sequence is TGTGCCATCCTCTCGAACACCGGGGAGCTGTTTTTT. Its protein product is CAILSNTGELFF. This rearrangement joins TRBV10-3 to TRBJ2-2; no definite D call. Germline V gene lookup returns CDR1 ENHRY and CDR2 SYGVKD. Between the trimmed V and J ends, which lost 8 bases and 0 bases, there was a span of 4 bases. CDR3 length: 12 amino acids.

DNA of the CDR3: TGTGCCAGCAGAAGGACAGGGTATGGCTACACCTTC. Translated: CASRRTGYGYTF. The chain links TRBV2 to TRBJ1-2, with 8 bases aligning to TRBD1. V lost 6 bases and J lost 5; bases outside the gene matches: 2. CDR1 and CDR2 from the germline V gene are SNHLY and FYNNEI. The CDR3 sequence is 12 residues long.

CDR3 loop: CASSSSGTSGLSYNEQFF. DNA for the CDR3: TGTGCCAGCAGTTCGTCCGGGACTAGCGGCCTTTCCTACAATGAGCAGTTCTTC. The chain joins TRBV13 to TRBJ2-1, with TRBD2 matching over 11 bases. Losses at the gene ends were 6 bases for V and 1 base for J; bases not matched to a gene: 11. The CDR3 runs to 18 residues. Germline V gene lookup returns CDR1 PRHDT and CDR2 FYEKMQ (reference sequence).

The CDR3 DNA reads as TGTGCCAGCAGCGCACCGGGACAGGGGACTGAAGCTTTCTTT. Protein sequence: CASSAPGQGTEAFF. V usage is TRBV9 and J usage is TRBJ1-1; TRBD1 matches 10 bases. The V segment lost 3 bases and the J segment 5 bases; nucleotides outside the gene matches: 4. CDR3 size: 14 residues. CDR1 SGDLS and CDR2 YYNGEE come from the germline V gene.

This sequence joins TRBV10-3 and TRBJ2-1; no firm D call. This CDR3 is 13 amino acids long. V was pared by 4 bases and J by 5 bases, with 9 bases between. Germline V CDR1 and CDR2: ENHRY, SYGVKD. The DNA for the CDR3 is TGTGCCATCAGTGTTACAGCGAACAATGAGCAGTTCTTC. Residues: CAISVTANNEQFF.

The chain combines TRBV5-1 with TRBJ1-3; D is ambiguous. The CDR3 spans 13 residues. Trimming stripped 3 bases from V and 4 bases from J, with 8 bases between. The V gene's germline CDR1 is SGHRS and CDR2 YFSETQ. CDR3 region: CASSSEGGNTIYF. The CDR3 DNA is TGCGCCAGCAGCTCGGAGGGAGGAAACACCATATATTTT.

The rearrangement uses TRBV9 and TRBJ1-5; D is unresolved. Between the trimmed V and J ends, which lost 4 bases and 1 base, there was a span of 12 bases. This CDR3 is built from 15 residues. The germline CDR1 and CDR2 sequences are SGDLS and YYNGEE. In DNA, the CDR3 is TGTGCCAGCAGCCTGGATGGGGTGAGCAATCAGCCCCAGCATTTT. Its protein product is CASSLDGVSNQPQHF.

The gene calls are TRBV5-1 and TRBJ2-7; 7 bases map to TRBD1. CDR3 length: 13 residues. V shed 4 bases, J shed 1 base, and the junction held 2 bases outside the gene matches. Looked up from germline, CDR1 is SGHRS and CDR2 is YFSETQ. CDR3 DNA: TGCGCCAGCAGCCCGGGACAGTCCTACGAGCAGTACTTC. It yields the protein CASSPGQSYEQYF.

This chain uses TRBV3-1 (or the pseudogene TRBV3-2) with TRBJ2-3; D perhaps matches TRBD1 (6 bases). V gave up 1 base and J gave up 6 bases, with 14 bases separating them. This CDR3 contains 15 residues. The germline gives CDR1 LGHDT, CDR2 YNNKEL (reference sequence). CDR3 in amino acids: CASSQGQGHSDTQYF. The CDR3 DNA is TGTGCCAGCAGCCAAGGGCAGGGGCATTCGGATACGCAGTATTTT.

The gene calls are TRBV27 and TRBJ1-4, with D maybe TRBD1 (5 bases). CDR3 length: 18 residues. V was clipped by 3 bases and J by 4 bases, with 21 bases between them. Germline CDR1 MNHEY, CDR2 SMNVEV (reference sequence). Written as DNA, the CDR3 is TGTGCCAGCAGTTTTCAGGGTCAGAACTTGGGGGGTAATGAAAAACTGTTTTTT. It codes for CASSFQGQNLGGNEKLFF.

CDR3 in DNA: TGTGCCAGCAGCTTAGCCCCGACTAGGCCATCCGCTTTCTTT. This gives the protein CASSLAPTRPSAFF. The gene calls are TRBV11-2 and TRBJ1-1; D remains unclear. V was shortened by 1 base and J by 11 bases, with 17 bases between the two germline ends. The CDR3 consists of 14 residues. Germline CDR1 SGHAT, CDR2 FQNNGV.